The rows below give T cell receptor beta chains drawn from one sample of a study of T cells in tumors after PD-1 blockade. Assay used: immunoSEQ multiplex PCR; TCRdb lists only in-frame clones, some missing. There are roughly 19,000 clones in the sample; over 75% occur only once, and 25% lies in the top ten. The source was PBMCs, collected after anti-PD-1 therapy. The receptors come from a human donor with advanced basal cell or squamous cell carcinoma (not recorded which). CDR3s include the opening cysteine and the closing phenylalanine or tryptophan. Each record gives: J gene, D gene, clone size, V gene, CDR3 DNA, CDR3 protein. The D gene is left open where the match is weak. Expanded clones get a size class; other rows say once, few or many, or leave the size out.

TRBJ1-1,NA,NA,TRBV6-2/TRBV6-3,TGTGCCAGCAGTTACTCGCCCGGAGAAAAGGGTTTGAACACTGAAGCTTTCTTT,CASSYSPGEKGLNTEAFF
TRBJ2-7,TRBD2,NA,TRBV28,TGTGCCAGCGGGGAGGGGCGGTACGAGCAGTACTTC,CASGEGRYEQYF
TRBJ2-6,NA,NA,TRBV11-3,TGTGCCAGCAGCTTAAAGGACGCGTACTCTGGGGCCAACGTCCTGACTTTC,CASSLKDAYSGANVLTF
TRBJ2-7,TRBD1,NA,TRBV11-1,TGTGCCAGCAGCCAAGGACAGGGGGCACCCTACGAGCAGTACTTC,CASSQGQGAPYEQYF
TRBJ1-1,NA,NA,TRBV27,TGTGCCAGCAGTTTCCAGACTGACACTGAAGCTTTCTTT,CASSFQTDTEAFF
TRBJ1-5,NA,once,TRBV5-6,TGTGCCAGCAGCTTGACAGGTAGCAATCAGCCCCAGCATTTT,CASSLTGSNQPQHF
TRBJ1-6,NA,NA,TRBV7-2,TGTGCCAGCAGCCCTCTCCCCATGGGCGGCTCACCCCTCCACTTT,CASSPLPMGGSPLHF
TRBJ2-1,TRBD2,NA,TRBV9,TGTGCCAGCAGCCTTAGTGGGGGGGCCTACAATGAGCAGTTCTTC,CASSLSGGAYNEQFF
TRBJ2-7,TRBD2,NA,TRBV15,TGTGCCACCAGCAGACCCATGCGGGCTAGCGGGAGCTACGAGCAGTACTTC,CATSRPMRASGSYEQYF
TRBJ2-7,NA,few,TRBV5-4,TGTGCCAGCAGCCCAAGTGACAACGAGCAGTACTTC,CASSPSDNEQYF
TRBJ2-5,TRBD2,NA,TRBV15,TGTGCCACCAGCAGGGACCGGCGGGGGGAGACCCAGTACTTC,CATSRDRRGETQYF
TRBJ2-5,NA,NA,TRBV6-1,TGTGCCAGCAGTGTTGGCGGACAGCCATACCGAGAGACCCAGTACTTC,CASSVGGQPYRETQYF
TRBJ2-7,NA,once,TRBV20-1,TGCAGTGCTAGTCGACAGTACTACGAGCAGTACTTC,CSASRQYYEQYF
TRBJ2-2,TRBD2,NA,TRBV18,TGTGCCAGCTCACCTGATCTAGCGGGAGAGAGAACCGGGGAGCTGTTTTTT,CASSPDLAGERTGELFF
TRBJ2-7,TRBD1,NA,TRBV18,TGTGCCAGCTCCGGGACAGCTAGAGGTTCCTACGAGCAGTACTTC,CASSGTARGSYEQYF
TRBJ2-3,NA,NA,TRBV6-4,TGTGCCAGCAGTGAGTTGGGCACAGATACGCAGTATTTT,CASSELGTDTQYF
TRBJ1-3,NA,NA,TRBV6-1,TGTGCCAGCAGTGTCGGCGGACTATTCTCTGGAAACACCATATATTTT,CASSVGGLFSGNTIYF
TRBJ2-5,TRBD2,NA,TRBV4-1,TGCGCCAGCAGCCCCGTGGGGACTAGCGGGGGGGCCTATTTGCGGGAGACCCAGTACTTC,CASSPVGTSGGAYLRETQYF
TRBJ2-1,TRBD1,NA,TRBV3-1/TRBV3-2,TGTGCCAGCAGCCGACGGGGACAGAGCTCCTACAATGAGCAGTTCTTC,CASSRRGQSSYNEQFF
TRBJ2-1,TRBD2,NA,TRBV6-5,TGTGCCAGCAGTCCCACTAGCGGGGGCAATGAGCAGTTCTTC,CASSPTSGGNEQFF
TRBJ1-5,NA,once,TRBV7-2,TGTGCCAGCAGCTTAGTAGTTAATAGCAATCAGCCCCAGCATTTT,CASSLVVNSNQPQHF
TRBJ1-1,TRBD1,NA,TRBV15,TGTGCCACCAGCAGGGAGGGACAGCAAGGCACTGAAGCTTTCTTT,CATSREGQQGTEAFF
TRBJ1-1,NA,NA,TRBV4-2,TGTGCCAGCAGCCCTGGGGGCCTTGAAGCTTTCTTT,CASSPGGLEAFF
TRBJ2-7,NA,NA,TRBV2,TGTGCCAGCAGTGAATCAAAGACAAGAAACTACGAGCAGTACTTC,CASSESKTRNYEQYF
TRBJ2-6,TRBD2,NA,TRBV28,TGTGCCAGCAGTTTCAGGGGACTAGCGACTGGGGCCAACGTCCTGACTTTC,CASSFRGLATGANVLTF
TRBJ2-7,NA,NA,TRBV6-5,TGTGCCAGCCATTTTAGGGGGAGAGTGAACGAGCAGTACTTC,CASHFRGRVNEQYF
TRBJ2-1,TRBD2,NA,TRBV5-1,TGCGCCAGCAGCTTGGGGGAGCGGGGGATACCCCAGTTCTTC,CASSLGERGIPQFF
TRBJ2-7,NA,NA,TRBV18,TGTGCCAGCTCACCAGAGGGGGGGTACCACGAGCAGTACTTC,CASSPEGGYHEQYF
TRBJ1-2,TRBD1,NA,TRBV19,TGTGCCAGTAGGACCACCGGACAGGTTGACGGCTACACCTTC,CASRTTGQVDGYTF
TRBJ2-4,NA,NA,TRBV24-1,TGTGCCACCAGTACCTCCCGGGGCCCTTCCGCCAAAAACATTCAGTACTTC,CATSTSRGPSAKNIQYF
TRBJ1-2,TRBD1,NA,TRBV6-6,TGTGCCAGCAGTACAGGGGGCCGGATCTATGGCTACACCTTC,CASSTGGRIYGYTF
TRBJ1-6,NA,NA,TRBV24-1,TGTGCCCCGGGGGACACCAGTCTACCCTTTTATAATTCACCCCTCCACTTT,CAPGDTSLPFYNSPLHF
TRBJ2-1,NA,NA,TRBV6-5,TGTGCCAGCAGTTCAGGACTAAGCTCCTACAATGAGCAGTTCTTC,CASSSGLSSYNEQFF
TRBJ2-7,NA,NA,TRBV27,TGTGCCAGCAGTTTAGGCAGGTCCTACGAGCAGTACTTC,CASSLGRSYEQYF
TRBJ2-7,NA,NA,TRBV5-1,TGCGCCAGCAGGGTTTACCCCGAGCAGTACTTC,CASRVYPEQYF
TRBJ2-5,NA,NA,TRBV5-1,TGCGCCAGCAGCTTGGTTGGAGGGCCCCAAGAGACCCAGTACTTC,CASSLVGGPQETQYF
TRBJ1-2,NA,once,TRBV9,TGTGCCAGCAGTGCCCTTGCTGGGGTTAACTATGGCTACACCTTC,CASSALAGVNYGYTF
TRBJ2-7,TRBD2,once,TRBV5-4,TGTGCCAGCAGCTTGAATCTAGCGGGAGTCTACGAGCAGTACTTC,CASSLNLAGVYEQYF
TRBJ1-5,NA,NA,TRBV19,TGTGCCAGTAGTATAAGGGGGGACTATCGCAATCAGCCCCAGCATTTT,CASSIRGDYRNQPQHF
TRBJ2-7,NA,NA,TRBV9,TGTGCCAGCAGCGTAGAGGAGCGGAGCTCCTACGAGCAGTACTTC,CASSVEERSSYEQYF
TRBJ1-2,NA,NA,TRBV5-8,TGTGCCAGCAGCTTTCCCGGGAATAGAGCTGGCTACACCTTC,CASSFPGNRAGYTF
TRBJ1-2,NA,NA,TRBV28,TGTGCCAGCAGTTCGGGACGGGGCATCATCGGCTACACCTTC,CASSSGRGIIGYTF
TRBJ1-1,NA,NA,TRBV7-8,TGTGCCAGCATAACTAACACTGAAGCTTTCTTT,CASITNTEAFF
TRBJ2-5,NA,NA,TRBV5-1,TGCGCCAGCAGCTTGGGGGCTAACGGCCCAGAGACCCAGTACTTC,CASSLGANGPETQYF
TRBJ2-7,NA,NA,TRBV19,TGTGCCAGTAGTATATTCGGGACGGGGACCTACGAGCAGTACTTC,CASSIFGTGTYEQYF
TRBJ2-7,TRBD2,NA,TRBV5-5,TGTGCCAGCAGCTTGGAGCTAGCAGGGAGGGCCTACGAGCAGTACTTC,CASSLELAGRAYEQYF
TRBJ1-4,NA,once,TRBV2,TGTGCCAGCGGGGGGGGGATCCAAAATGAAAAACTGTTTTTT,CASGGGIQNEKLFF
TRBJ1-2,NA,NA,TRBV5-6,TGTGCCAGCACCGACAGGCTGGGGGGCTACACCTTC,CASTDRLGGYTF
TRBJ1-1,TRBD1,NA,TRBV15,TGTGCCACCAGCAGGCCCAGCGGGAGGGGGCCGCGGTGGACTGAAGCTTTCTTT,CATSRPSGRGPRWTEAFF
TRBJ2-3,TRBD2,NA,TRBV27,TGTGCCAGCGCCCCTCGTTTAGCGGGGTTAGCAGATACGCAGTATTTT,CASAPRLAGLADTQYF